This TCR beta chain came from a study of T cells in tuberculosis. Some clones are missing from TCRdb's copy, which holds only in-frame ones; the method was immunoSEQ multiplex PCR. There are about 23,000 clones in the sample; nearly 97% occur only once, and 9.4% lies in the top ten. The CDR3 is 15 amino acids. CDR1 and CDR2 (germline): SGHNT, YYREEE (reference sequence). The ends lost 4 bases at V and 9 bases at J; junction bases unmatched: 10. This TCR was sampled from a donor aged 10 to 29 with latent tuberculosis or without tuberculosis infection. The V call is TRBV5-4, the J call TRBJ1-6; the match to TRBD1 covers 7 bases. The source material was PBMCs. CDR3 loop: CASSPGTAASSPLHF. DNA of the CDR3: TGTGCCAGCAGCCCCGGGACAGCGGCCTCTTCACCCCTCCACTTT.